What follows are 28 T cell receptor beta chains derived from one specimen sequenced in a study of blood T cells in healthy people across ages. It was with a sample-barcoded 5' primer and a J-beta primer mix that a second PCR of roughly 6 to 12 cycles was run. TCRdb reprocessed the 5' RACE reads with MiXCR, giving one entry per CDR3 protein. The sample consists of over 1,500,000 distinct CDR3 sequences, about 50% of them appearing once. Sequencing input: blood. These receptors were collected from a woman between 40 and 50 years old in good health.

This chain joins TRBV28 and TRBJ2-7; D is perhaps TRBD1 (5 bases). CDR3 length: 15 residues. From germline, CDR1 is MDHEN and CDR2 SYDVKM. With 8 bases removed from V and 2 bases from J, the gap between germline ends came to 19 bases. CDR3 amino acids: CASLRPTVGTYEQYF. CDR3 sequence (DNA): TGTGCCAGCCTTAGGCCGACAGTGGGAACCTACGAGCAGTACTTC.

This chain connects TRBV29-1 to TRBJ2-7; 10 bases line up with TRBD2. This CDR3 is 14 amino acids long. Trimming at V came to 4 bases and at J to 2 bases, leaving 5 bases not matched to a gene. CDR1 is SQVTM and CDR2 is ANQGSEA in the germline V gene. CDR3 loop: CSVGLSGGAYEQYF. In DNA, the CDR3 is TGCAGCGTTGGTCTCAGCGGGGGGGCCTACGAGCAGTACTTC.

The V and J genes are TRBV5-1 and TRBJ2-3; TRBD1 or TRBD2 may be the D gene (5 bases each). V was shortened by 2 bases and J by 4 bases, with 14 bases between the two germline ends. CDR1 SGHRS and CDR2 YFSETQ come from the germline V gene. The CDR3 covers 15 residues. CDR3 amino acids: CASSFGALVADTQYF. CDR3 nucleotide sequence: TGCGCCAGCAGCTTCGGGGCATTAGTCGCAGATACGCAGTATTTT.

J is TRBJ2-7 and V is TRBV13, with TRBD1 matching 7 bases. CDR3 size: 16 residues. V dropped 5 bases and J dropped 2; count of bases not matched to a gene: 12. CDR1 PRHDT and CDR2 FYEKMQ come from the germline V gene (reference sequence). The CDR3 nucleotides are TGTGCCAGCAGCGGAGCGGACAGGAGTAAAGCCTACGAGCAGTACTTC. This sequence encodes CASSGADRSKAYEQYF.

The chain couples TRBV12-3 or TRBV12-4 to TRBJ2-6; 11 bases fit TRBD1. CDR3 length: 15 residues. After removal of 10 bases from V and 2 bases from J, the junction contained 4 bases not matched to a gene. The CDR3 DNA reads as TGTGCCACCGGGACAGGGGGAACTGGGGCCAACGTCCTGACTTTC. It specifies CATGTGGTGANVLTF.

The chain has TRBV24-1 and TRBJ2-4; 8 bases fit TRBD1. The assigned J gene may be wrong: the sequence end matches TRBJ2-5 better. This CDR3 contains 15 residues. CDR1 is KGHDR and CDR2 is SFDVKD in the germline V gene. The CDR3 DNA reads as TGTGCCACCAGTGACATTCGGACAGGGCGAGAGACCCAGTACTTC. Encoded protein: CATSDIRTGRETQYF.

A note on this clonotype: An end of the junction differs from the germline gene, which may be a read error. The chain is built from TRBV7-9 and TRBJ2-2; 11 positions agree with TRBD1. This CDR3 region has 17 residues. Germline CDR1 reads SEHNR; CDR2 reads FQNEAQ (reference sequence). CDR3 nucleotide sequence: TGTGCCAGCAGCCTTCACCGGGACAGGGGGAACTCCGGGGAGCTGTTTTTT. Its translation: CASSLHRDRGNSGELFF.

V is TRBV12-3 or TRBV12-4 and J is TRBJ2-7; 11 positions match TRBD2. Trimming cost V 6 bases and J 3 bases; bases outside gene matches: 7. The length of the CDR3 is 15 residues. This CDR3 is CASRSGTSGFYEQYF. In DNA form, the CDR3 reads TGTGCCAGCAGGTCCGGGACTAGCGGATTCTACGAGCAGTACTTC.

This clonotype was observed a few times. The V and J genes are TRBV6-5 and TRBJ2-4; D perhaps matches TRBD1 (5 bases). V was pared by 0 bases and J by 0 bases, with 12 bases between. This CDR3 is 17 amino acids long. CDR1 is MNHEY, CDR2 SVGAGI, per germline. CDR3 bases: TGTGCCAGCAGTTACTCGAGTGCAGGGCTAGCCAAAAACATTCAGTACTTC. As protein: CASSYSSAGLAKNIQYF.

The genes are TRBV10-3 and TRBJ2-2; TRBD2 aligns across 8 bases. The junction had 4 bases not matched to a gene; V was cut back by 5 bases and J by 5 bases. The CDR3 covers 14 residues. Germline V CDR1 and CDR2: ENHRY, SYGVKD. The CDR3 region is CAISSAGETGELFF. The CDR3 DNA reads as TGTGCCATCAGTTCAGCGGGGGAGACCGGGGAGCTGTTTTTT.

This clonotype was recorded a few times. The chain is built from TRBV4-1 and TRBJ2-5; D assignment may be TRBD1 or TRBD2 (5 bases each). The V gene lost 3 bases and the J gene lost 1 base, with 12 bases spanning the gap. The CDR3 is 15 residues long. CDR1 and CDR2 (germline): MGHRA, YSYEKL. The CDR3 here is CASSQSGGSQETQYF. The CDR3 DNA sequence: TGCGCCAGCAGCCAGAGTGGGGGTAGCCAAGAGACCCAGTACTTC.

The chain has TRBV20-1 and TRBJ2-5, with 9 positions matching TRBD2. CDR3 size: 15 residues. Germline V gene data show CDR1 as DFQATT and CDR2 as SNEGSKA (reference sequence). The trim removed 4 bases at V and 1 base at J, leaving 7 bases unmatched. The CDR3 nucleotides read TGCAGTGCTACATTAGCGGGGGCCCTCCAAGAGACCCAGTACTTC. Its protein is CSATLAGALQETQYF.

This chain links TRBV5-6 with TRBJ2-7, with 10 nucleotides matching TRBD1. The CDR3 covers 14 residues. V lost 7 bases to trimming and J lost 6 bases; unmatched junction nucleotides: 10. Germline CDR1 and CDR2: SGHDT and YYEEEE. Here the CDR3 reads CASCGQGESGEQYF. CDR3 sequence (DNA): TGTGCCAGCTGTGGACAGGGGGAGAGTGGCGAGCAGTACTTC.

This clonotype has a handful of counts. The V gene is TRBV20-1, the J gene TRBJ1-4; D ambiguous. The CDR3 sequence is 15 residues long. From germline, CDR1 is DFQATT and CDR2 SNEGSKA (reference sequence). V gave up 5 bases and J gave up 7 bases, with 20 bases separating them. The CDR3: CSASRGGIGGEKLFF. CDR3 nucleotide sequence: TGCAGTGCTTCCCGGGGAGGGATTGGAGGTGAAAAACTGTTTTTT.

This clonotype turned up a few times. The chain uses TRBV11-1 and TRBJ2-1; D is unresolved. V lost 4 bases, J lost 9 bases, and 13 bases lay in between. Germline V gene lookup returns CDR1 SGHAT and CDR2 FQDESV (reference sequence). This CDR3 contains 13 residues. This CDR3 reads CASSSNAAVEQFF. The DNA for the CDR3 is TGTGCCAGCAGCTCCAACGCTGCTGTTGAGCAGTTCTTC.

This chain connects TRBV24-1 to TRBJ2-5; 13 bases fit TRBD2. CDR1 is KGHDR and CDR2 is SFDVKD in the germline V gene. The length of the CDR3 is 16 residues. V lost 4 bases, J lost 5 bases, and 6 bases stayed unmatched. In nucleotides, the CDR3 is TGTGCCACCAGTGACTACGGACTAGCGGGGGTCGAGACCCAGTACTTC. Its protein product is CATSDYGLAGVETQYF.

The gene calls are TRBV29-1 and TRBJ2-5, with D tentatively TRBD1 (6 bases). CDR1 and CDR2 from the germline V gene are SQVTM and ANQGSEA. The V gene lost 4 bases and the J gene lost 5 bases, with 11 bases spanning the gap. CDR3 size: 12 residues. The CDR3 region is CSVGFQGETQYF. The CDR3 DNA reads TGCAGCGTTGGGTTCCAGGGGGAGACCCAGTACTTC.

J is TRBJ2-1 and V is TRBV20-1; the D gene is possibly TRBD1 (6 bases). The CDR3 length is 9 residues. V gave up 5 bases and J gave up 15 bases, with 11 bases separating them. CDR1 is DFQATT and CDR2 is SNEGSKA in the germline V gene (reference sequence). The CDR3 nucleotides read TGCAGTGCTGGAAAGACAGGGTTCTTC. This translates into CSAGKTGFF.

In this sample, this clonotype turned up many times. This sequence joins TRBV11-2 and TRBJ1-6; D is unresolved. This CDR3 has 14 residues. Germline CDR1 is SGHAT and CDR2 is FQNNGV. V lost 1 base and J 7 bases, leaving 8 bases between the germline ends. CDR3 loop: CASSLGGVNSPLHF. The CDR3 DNA reads TGTGCCAGCAGCTTAGGGGGTGTGAATTCACCCCTCCACTTT.

The rearrangement uses TRBV4-1 and TRBJ2-6; unclear D gene. V was cut by 1 base and J by 0 bases, with 10 bases left in between. CDR3 length: 17 residues. Germline-derived CDR1 and CDR2 are MGHRA and YSYEKL. The CDR3 sequence is CASSQANTRSGANVLTF. In DNA form, the CDR3 reads TGCGCCAGCAGCCAAGCCAACACCCGCTCTGGGGCCAACGTCCTGACTTTC.

This clonotype came up a few times. The V and J genes are TRBV27 and TRBJ2-3; maybe TRBD1 (5 bases). Germline CDR1 reads MNHEY; CDR2 reads SMNVEV (reference sequence). Trimming removed 5 bases at V and 1 base at J, with 10 bases between. This CDR3 is built from 14 residues. In DNA, the CDR3 is TGTGCCAGCAGTCCCAAGACAGGCACAGATACGCAGTATTTT. As protein: CASSPKTGTDTQYF.

The chain joins TRBV4-3 to TRBJ2-7; possible D gene TRBD2, 6 bases. The germline gives CDR1 LGHNA, CDR2 YSLEER. The CDR3 has 16 amino acids. Trimming took 1 base from V and 0 from J, leaving 13 bases between them. CDR3 DNA sequence: TGCGCCAGCAGCCAAGGGGGAGGAGGCAACTCCTACGAGCAGTACTTC. Translated, it gives CASSQGGGGNSYEQYF.

In its sample, this clonotype was seen a few times. The V gene is TRBV5-1, the J gene TRBJ2-5; 13 bases fit TRBD2. This CDR3 has 14 amino acids. Per the germline V gene, CDR1 is SGHRS and CDR2 is YFSETQ. J gave up 5 bases and V 7 bases, and 5 bases lay outside the gene matches. The CDR3 loop reads CASAGTSGEETQYF. In nucleotides, the CDR3 is TGCGCCAGCGCCGGGACTAGCGGGGAGGAGACCCAGTACTTC.

This chain connects TRBV3-1 to TRBJ2-1; TRBD2 matches 13 bases. V lost 1 base to trimming and J lost 13 bases; unmatched junction nucleotides: 10. The CDR3 length is 16 residues. Germline CDR1 LGHDT, CDR2 YNNKEL (reference sequence). CDR3 protein: CASSQVLAGGHETQFF. DNA for the CDR3: TGTGCCAGCAGCCAAGTACTAGCGGGGGGGCATGAGACCCAGTTCTTC.

The chain combines TRBV12-3 or TRBV12-4 with TRBJ2-3, with D possibly being TRBD2 (5 bases). V gave up 7 bases and J gave up 6 bases, with 17 bases separating them. This CDR3 spans 14 amino acids. The CDR3 DNA follows: TGTGCCAGCAACCACAGCGGCAGCTCCGATACGCAGTATTTT. This codes for CASNHSGSSDTQYF.

A few counts support this clonotype. The chain employs TRBV10-2 and TRBJ2-1; D call uncertain. The V end was cut by 3 bases, the J end by 8 bases, with 8 bases between. This CDR3 contains 12 residues. Germline CDR1 is WSHSY and CDR2 is SAAADI. The CDR3 loop reads CASSDGVDEQFF. The CDR3 DNA reads TGCGCCAGCAGTGACGGTGTTGATGAGCAGTTCTTC.

The V call is TRBV20-1, the J call TRBJ1-6, with D uncertain. V dropped 2 bases and J dropped 8 bases, with 13 bases sitting between them. The CDR3 spans 14 residues. CDR1 and CDR2 from the germline V gene are DFQATT and SNEGSKA (reference sequence). CDR3 loop: CSARSNLLDSPLHF. DNA for the CDR3: TGCAGTGCTAGAAGTAACCTCCTTGATTCACCCCTCCACTTT.

The V and J genes are TRBV7-2 and TRBJ2-1, with 9 bases fitting TRBD1. Germline assignment: CDR1 SGHTA and CDR2 FQGNSA. Trimming at V came to 5 bases and at J to 7 bases, leaving 15 bases not matched to a gene. There are 17 residues in the CDR3. The CDR3: CASSPSPGTGFRNEQFF. The CDR3 DNA reads as TGTGCCAGCAGCCCTTCGCCCGGGACAGGGTTTAGAAATGAGCAGTTCTTC.